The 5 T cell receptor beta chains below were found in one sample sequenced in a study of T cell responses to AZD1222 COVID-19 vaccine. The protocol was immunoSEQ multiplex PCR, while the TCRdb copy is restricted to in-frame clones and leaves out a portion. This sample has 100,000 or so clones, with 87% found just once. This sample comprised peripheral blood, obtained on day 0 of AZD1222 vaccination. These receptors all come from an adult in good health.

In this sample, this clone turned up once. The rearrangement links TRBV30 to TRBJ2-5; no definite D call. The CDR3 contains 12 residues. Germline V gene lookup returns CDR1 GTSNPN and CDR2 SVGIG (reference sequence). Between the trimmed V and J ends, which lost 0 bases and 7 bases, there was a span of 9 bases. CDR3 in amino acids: CAWSVLSGTQYF. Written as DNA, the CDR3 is TGTGCCTGGAGTGTTCTCTCGGGGACCCAGTACTTC.

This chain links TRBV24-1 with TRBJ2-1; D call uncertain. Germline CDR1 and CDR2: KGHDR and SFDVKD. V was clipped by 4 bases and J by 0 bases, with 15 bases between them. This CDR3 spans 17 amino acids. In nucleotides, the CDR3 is TGTGCCACCAGTGACCCCCTTCTCCCGAGCTCCTACAATGAGCAGTTCTTC. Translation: CATSDPLLPSSYNEQFF.

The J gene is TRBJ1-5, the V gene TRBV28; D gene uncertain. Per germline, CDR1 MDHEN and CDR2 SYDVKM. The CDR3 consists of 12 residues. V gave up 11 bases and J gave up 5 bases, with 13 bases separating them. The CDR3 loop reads CASDAFDQPQHF. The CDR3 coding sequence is TGTGCCTCGGATGCCTTCGATCAGCCCCAGCATTTT.

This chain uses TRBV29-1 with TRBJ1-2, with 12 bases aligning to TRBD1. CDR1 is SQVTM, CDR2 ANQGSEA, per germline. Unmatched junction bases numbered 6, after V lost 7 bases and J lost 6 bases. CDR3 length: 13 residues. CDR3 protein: CSAPGQGAHGYTF. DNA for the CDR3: TGCAGCGCCCCGGGACAGGGGGCCCATGGCTACACCTTC.

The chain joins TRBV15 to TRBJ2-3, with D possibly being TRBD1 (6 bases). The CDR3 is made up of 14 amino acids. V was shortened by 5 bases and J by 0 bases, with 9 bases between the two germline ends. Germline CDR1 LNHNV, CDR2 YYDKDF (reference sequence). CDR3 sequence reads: CATSPDRSTDTQYF. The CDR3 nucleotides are TGTGCCACCAGCCCTGACAGGAGCACAGATACGCAGTATTTT. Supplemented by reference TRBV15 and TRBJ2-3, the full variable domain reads DAMVIQNPRYQVTQFGKPVTLSCSQTLNHNVMYWYQQKSSQAPKLLFHYYDKDFNNEADTPDNFQSRRPNTSFCFLDIRSPGLGDTAMYLCATSPDRSTDTQYFGPGTRLTVL.